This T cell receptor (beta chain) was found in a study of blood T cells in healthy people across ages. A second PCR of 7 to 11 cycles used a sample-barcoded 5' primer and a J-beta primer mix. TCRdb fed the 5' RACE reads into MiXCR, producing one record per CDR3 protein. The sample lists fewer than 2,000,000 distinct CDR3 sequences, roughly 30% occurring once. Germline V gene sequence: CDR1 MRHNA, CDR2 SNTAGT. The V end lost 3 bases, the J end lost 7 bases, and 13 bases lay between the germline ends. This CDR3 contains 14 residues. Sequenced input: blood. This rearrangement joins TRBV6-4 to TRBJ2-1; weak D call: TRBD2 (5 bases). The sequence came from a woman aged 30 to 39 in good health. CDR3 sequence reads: CASSESLRGNEQFF. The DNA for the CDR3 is TGTGCCAGCAGTGAGAGTTTGAGAGGGAATGAGCAGTTCTTC.